The 12 T cell receptor beta chains presented below share a single source sample, sequenced in a study of blood T cells in healthy people across ages. A second roughly 6 to 12 cycle PCR used barcoded and J-beta primers. TCRdb fed the 5' RACE reads into MiXCR, producing one record per CDR3 protein. Here the sample spans some 560,000 distinct CDR3 sequences, about 25% being singletons. The data were also submitted as part of a second study, on T cells of mothers and their children.

Sequenced input: blood. Receptor source: a boy aged 2 to 10 in good health.

In its sample, this clonotype was seen a few times. V is TRBV12-3 or TRBV12-4 and J is TRBJ1-1, with D perhaps matching TRBD1 (6 bases). Trimming shortened V by 3 bases and J by 3 bases, and 17 bases separated the two germline ends. The length of the CDR3 is 16 residues. In DNA form, the CDR3 reads TGTGCCAGCAGTTTTGGGGCACCTCCAGGGGACACTGAAGCTTTCTTT. This translates into CASSFGAPPGDTEAFF.

This clonotype was detected a few times. The chain links TRBV27 to TRBJ2-1; D is undetermined. Germline values: CDR1 MNHEY, CDR2 SMNVEV (reference sequence). Trimming pared 8 bases from V and 0 bases from J, leaving 14 bases between. The CDR3 is 15 residues long. The CDR3 protein is CASSPSPISYNEQFF. The CDR3 coding sequence is TGTGCCAGCTCACCCTCACCCATCTCCTACAATGAGCAGTTCTTC.

About this clonotype: The germline gene is not matched at one end of the junction; a read error may be the cause. The chain combines TRBV6-6 with TRBJ1-1, with 7 bases matching TRBD1. The CDR3 length is 14 residues. The germline V gene has CDR1 MNHNY and CDR2 SVGAGI (reference sequence). The CDR3 loop is CTSRISGGTLEAFF. For the CDR3, the DNA is TGTACCAGCAGGATTTCAGGGGGGACCCTTGAAGCTTTCTTT.

In this sample, this clonotype turned up a few times. The chain uses TRBV5-1 and TRBJ2-3; D may be TRBD2 (6 bases). This CDR3 is built from 16 residues. CDR1 and CDR2 from the germline V gene are SGHRS and YFSETQ. Trimming took off 0 bases at V and 0 bases at J, with 11 bases between the two ends. This CDR3 reads CASSLEVGGSTDTQYF. As DNA, the CDR3 is TGCGCCAGCAGCTTGGAGGTGGGGGGAAGCACAGATACGCAGTATTTT.

This clonotype was observed a handful of times. The V call is TRBV27, the J call TRBJ1-1; 9 positions match TRBD1. Germline loops: CDR1 MNHEY, CDR2 SMNVEV (reference sequence). The CDR3 is 16 residues long. The ends lost 2 bases at V and 4 bases at J; junction bases unmatched: 8. The CDR3 DNA sequence: TGTGCCAGCAGTTTAGGGACAGGGACAGAGGGCACTGAAGCTTTCTTT. Its translation is CASSLGTGTEGTEAFF.

The V and J genes are TRBV25-1 and TRBJ2-2; D is unclear. V dropped 3 bases and J dropped 3 bases, with 11 bases sitting between them. This CDR3 region has 15 residues. Germline loops: CDR1 MGHDK, CDR2 SYGVNS. CDR3 bases: TGTGCCAGCAGTGATCTGAATTGGGACACCGGGGAGCTGTTTTTT. Translated, it gives CASSDLNWDTGELFF.

This clonotype has just a few counts. The V gene is TRBV6-5, the J gene TRBJ1-2; 10 bases are shared with TRBD1. With 4 bases clipped from V and 6 bases from J, the junction kept 2 bases outside the gene matches. The CDR3 runs 13 residues. CDR1 and CDR2 from the germline V gene are MNHEY and SVGAGI. The CDR3 protein is CASSFDRGHGYTF. CDR3 nucleotide sequence: TGTGCCAGCAGTTTCGACAGGGGGCATGGCTACACCTTC.

This clonotype has only a few counts. This chain joins TRBV5-1 and TRBJ2-7; 11 bases fit TRBD2. Germline V gene data show CDR1 as SGHRS and CDR2 as YFSETQ. The CDR3 loop spans 20 amino acids. V lost 0 bases to trimming and J lost 3 bases; unmatched junction nucleotides: 17. The CDR3 nucleotides read TGCGCCAGCAGCTTGGGGGGGATAATAGAGGCAGGACTAGCGGGCTACGAGCAGTACTTC. This sequence encodes CASSLGGIIEAGLAGYEQYF.

A few counts support this clonotype. The chain employs TRBV12-3 or TRBV12-4 and TRBJ2-4; D unresolved. The CDR3 length is 13 residues. With 4 bases removed from V and 5 bases from J, the gap between germline ends came to 9 bases. The DNA of the CDR3 is TGTGCCAGCAGTTCGGGCCCCCAAAACATTCAGTACTTC. It encodes CASSSGPQNIQYF.

V usage is TRBV7-6 and J usage is TRBJ1-6; D is uncertain. V was clipped by 1 base and J by 9 bases, with 13 bases between them. This CDR3 comprises 15 residues. In germline, CDR1 is SGHVS, CDR2 FNYEAQ. The CDR3: CASSLVQRGSSPLHF. The CDR3 DNA reads as TGTGCCAGCAGCTTAGTACAGCGAGGTTCTTCACCCCTCCACTTT.

The sample holds many counts of this clonotype. This chain connects TRBV12-3 or TRBV12-4 to TRBJ2-5; maybe TRBD2 (5 bases). The CDR3 is 13 amino acids. Between the trimmed V and J ends, which lost 4 bases and 10 bases, there was a span of 16 bases. CDR3 region: CASSYLRAAGQYF. As DNA, the CDR3 is TGTGCCAGCAGTTACCTCAGAGCGGCAGGCCAGTACTTC.

There are a few counts of this clonotype. The chain uses TRBV7-9 and TRBJ1-6; D unclear. CDR1 is SEHNR, CDR2 FQNEAQ, per germline (reference sequence). Trimming shortened V by 1 base and J by 10 bases, and 8 bases separated the two germline ends. The CDR3 length is 13 residues. The CDR3 sequence is CASSLDVGSPLHF. The CDR3, as DNA: TGTGCCAGCAGCTTAGATGTTGGCTCACCCCTCCACTTT.